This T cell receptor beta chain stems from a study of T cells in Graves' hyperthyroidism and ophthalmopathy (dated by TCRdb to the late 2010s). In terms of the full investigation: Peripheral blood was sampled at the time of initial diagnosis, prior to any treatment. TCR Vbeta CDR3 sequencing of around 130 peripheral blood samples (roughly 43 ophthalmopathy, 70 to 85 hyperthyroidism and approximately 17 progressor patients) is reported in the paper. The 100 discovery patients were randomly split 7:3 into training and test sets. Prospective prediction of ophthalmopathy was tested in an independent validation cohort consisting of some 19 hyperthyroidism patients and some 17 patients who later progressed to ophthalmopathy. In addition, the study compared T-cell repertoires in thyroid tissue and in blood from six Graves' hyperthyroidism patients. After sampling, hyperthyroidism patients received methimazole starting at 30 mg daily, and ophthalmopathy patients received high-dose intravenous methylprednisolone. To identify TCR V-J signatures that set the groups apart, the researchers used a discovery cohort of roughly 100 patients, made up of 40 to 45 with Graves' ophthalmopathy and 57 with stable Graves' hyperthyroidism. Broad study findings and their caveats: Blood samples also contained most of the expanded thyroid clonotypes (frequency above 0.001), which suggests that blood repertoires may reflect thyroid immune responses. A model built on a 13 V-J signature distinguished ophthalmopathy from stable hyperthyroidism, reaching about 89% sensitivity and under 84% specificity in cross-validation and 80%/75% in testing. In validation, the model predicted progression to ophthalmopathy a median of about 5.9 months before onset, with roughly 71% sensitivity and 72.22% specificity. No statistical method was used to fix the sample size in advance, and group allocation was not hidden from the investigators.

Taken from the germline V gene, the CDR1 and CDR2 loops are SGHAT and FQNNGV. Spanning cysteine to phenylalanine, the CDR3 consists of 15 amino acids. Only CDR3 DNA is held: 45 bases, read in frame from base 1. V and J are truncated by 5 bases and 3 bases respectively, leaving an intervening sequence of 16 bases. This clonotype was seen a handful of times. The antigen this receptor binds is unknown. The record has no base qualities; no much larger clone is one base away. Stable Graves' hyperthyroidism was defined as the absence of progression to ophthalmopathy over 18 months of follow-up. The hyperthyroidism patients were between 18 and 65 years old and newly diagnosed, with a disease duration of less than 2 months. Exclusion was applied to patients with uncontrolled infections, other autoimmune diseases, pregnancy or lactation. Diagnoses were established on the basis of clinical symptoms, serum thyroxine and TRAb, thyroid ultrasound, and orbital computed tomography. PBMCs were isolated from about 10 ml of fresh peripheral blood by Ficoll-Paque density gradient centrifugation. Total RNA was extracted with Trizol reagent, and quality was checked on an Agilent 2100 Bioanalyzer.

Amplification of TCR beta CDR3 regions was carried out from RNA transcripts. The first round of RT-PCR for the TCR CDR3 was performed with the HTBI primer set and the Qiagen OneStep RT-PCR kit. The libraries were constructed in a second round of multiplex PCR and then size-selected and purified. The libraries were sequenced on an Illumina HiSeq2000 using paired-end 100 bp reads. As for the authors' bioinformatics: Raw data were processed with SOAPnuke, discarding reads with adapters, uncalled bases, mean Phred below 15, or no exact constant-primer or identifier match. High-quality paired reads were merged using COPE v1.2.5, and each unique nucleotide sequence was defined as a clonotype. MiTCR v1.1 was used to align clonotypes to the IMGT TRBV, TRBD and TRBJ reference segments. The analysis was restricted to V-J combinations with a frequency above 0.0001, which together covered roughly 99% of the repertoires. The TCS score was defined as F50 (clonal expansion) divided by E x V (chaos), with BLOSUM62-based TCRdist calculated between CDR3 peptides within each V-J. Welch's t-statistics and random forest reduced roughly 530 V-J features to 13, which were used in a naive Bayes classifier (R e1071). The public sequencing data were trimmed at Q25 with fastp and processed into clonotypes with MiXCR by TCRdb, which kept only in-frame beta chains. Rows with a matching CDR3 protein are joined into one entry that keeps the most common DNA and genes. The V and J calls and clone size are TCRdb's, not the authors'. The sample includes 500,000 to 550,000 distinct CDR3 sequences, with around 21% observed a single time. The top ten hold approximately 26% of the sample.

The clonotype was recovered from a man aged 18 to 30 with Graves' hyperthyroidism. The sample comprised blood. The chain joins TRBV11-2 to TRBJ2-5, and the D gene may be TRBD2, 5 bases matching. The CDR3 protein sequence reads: CASSPAVVREETQYF. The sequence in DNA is TGTGCCAGCAGCCCGGCGGTGGTGAGGGAAGAGACCCAGTACTTC.